This T cell receptor beta chain was recorded in a study of shared clonotypes between healthy human individuals. Methods used by the authors: Filtering of immunoSEQ junctional sequences could not match full-length read filtering. Repertoires were generated with immunoSEQ multiplex PCR, while TCRdb's copy carries only in-frame clones and drops some. Clone size and V and J calls were adopted from that table, with D and trimming inferred from the DNA. This table has millions of clones, around nine tenths appearing once. Input material: naive CD4+ T cells sorted from blood. Stated subset: CD45RA+ positively selected. The TCR was taken from a young man in good health.

The CDR3: CASTTAGRGGGTQYF. In DNA form, the CDR3 reads TGTGCCAGCACTACAGCTGGGCGGGGCGGGGGGACCCAGTACTTC. V gene TRBV28 combines with J gene TRBJ2-5; 7 positions match TRBD2. Germline values: CDR1 MDHEN, CDR2 SYDVKM. The CDR3 covers 15 residues. With 7 bases clipped from V and 7 bases from J, the junction kept 15 bases outside the gene matches.